This section outlines one T cell receptor beta chain sequence together with its context. Its target is unknown. The V gene's germline CDR1 is LNHDA and CDR2 SQIVND (reference sequence). The length of the CDR3 is 14 residues. Trimming shortened V by 1 base and J by 8 bases, and 12 bases separated the two germline ends. This sample is drawn from a study of OX40 agonist ivuxolimab in advanced cancers. Study context: Patients were dosed with the agonistic anti-OX40 (CD134) antibody ivuxolimab. Partial responses were achieved by three patients, of whom one had hepatocellular carcinoma and two had cutaneous melanoma. Hepatocellular carcinoma, melanoma, renal cell or head and neck cancer occurred in dose-escalation patients.

Findings and caveats of the study: Both blood CD4+ and CD8+ T cells showed clonal growth by week 6 at 0.1 to 3.0 mg/kg.

Libraries were prepared by immunoSEQ multiplex PCR; TCRdb keeps only in-frame clonotypes and omits some of them. The data show about 58,000 clones, with approximately 80% seen just once and roughly 1.5% held by the top ten. The rearrangement uses TRBV19 and TRBJ2-1; D unclear. This material consisted of CD4+ or CD8+ T cells sorted from blood, taken in a trial of the OX40 agonist ivuxolimab. The clonotype originates from an adult with an advanced solid tumor such as melanoma, head and neck, liver or kidney cancer. CDR3 loop: CASSIGSPRDEQFF. CDR3 in DNA: TGTGCCAGTAGTATAGGAAGTCCTAGGGATGAGCAGTTCTTC.